This T cell receptor beta chain was recorded in a study of blood T cell repertoires in COVID-19. Authors' analysis steps: Estimation of nucleated cell counts relied on the amplification of reference gene primers. Here immunoSEQ multiplex PCR was the method, and the copy in TCRdb shows in-frame clones only, minus some. V, J and clone size are taken as reported in that table, and D and trimming were inferred from the DNA itself. The sample carries roughly 60,000 clones, around 90% recorded once. The CDR3 is 14 amino acids. Trimming stripped 6 bases from V and 2 bases from J, with 11 bases between. Germline loops: CDR1 LNHDA, CDR2 SQIVND (reference sequence).

This sequence originates from a woman older than 75 with active COVID-19. The sample taken for sequencing was peripheral blood. The V call is TRBV19, the J call TRBJ2-1; perhaps TRBD1 as D (6 bases). The CDR3 sequence is CASRTQGTYNEQFF. The CDR3, as DNA: TGTGCCAGTAGGACACAGGGAACCTACAATGAGCAGTTCTTC.